A selection of T cell receptor beta chains follows, all from one sample in a study of blood T cell repertoires in COVID-19. TCRdb keeps only in-frame clones here, not all; method: immunoSEQ multiplex PCR. This table holds 200,000 to 250,000 clones, over 75% found once. Sequenced material: peripheral blood. The receptors come from a man aged 50 to 60 with COVID-19, enrolled during active disease. Both conserved end residues are part of each CDR3. A D gene is named only where the DNA matches it firmly. Clone size, where shown, is once, few, many, or a class for clones that have expanded.

CDR3 protein | CDR3 DNA | D gene | clone size | J gene | V gene
CASSLGQGPRYEQYF | TGCGCCAGCAGCTTGGGGCAGGGCCCGAGGTACGAGCAGTACTTC | NA | NA | TRBJ2-7 | TRBV5-1
CASGPQTGAADTQYF | TGTGCTAGTGGACCCCAGACAGGGGCGGCAGATACGCAGTATTTT | TRBD1 | NA | TRBJ2-3 | TRBV12-5
CASSQDWGQSLSNTIYF | TGCGCCAGCAGCCAAGACTGGGGACAGTCCCTTTCGAACACCATATATTTT | TRBD1 | NA | TRBJ1-3 | TRBV4-1
CASSYSLGQGGETQYF | TGTGCCAGCAGCTACAGTCTGGGACAGGGTGGGGAGACCCAGTACTTC | TRBD1 | NA | TRBJ2-5 | TRBV9
CASSQSGLQETQYF | TGCGCCAGCAGTCAATCGGGACTTCAAGAGACCCAGTACTTC | NA | NA | TRBJ2-5 | TRBV23-1
CASSHFDRVSSPLHF | TGTGCCAGTAGTCATTTCGACAGGGTCAGTTCACCCCTCCACTTT | TRBD1 | once | TRBJ1-6 | TRBV19
CASSRGGSNTDTQYF | TGTGCCAGCAGCCGAGGGGGCAGCAACACAGATACGCAGTATTTT | TRBD1 | NA | TRBJ2-3 | TRBV11-3
CSVVGTVDSYEQYF | TGCAGCGTTGTAGGTACAGTCGACTCCTACGAGCAGTACTTC | NA | once | TRBJ2-7 | TRBV29-1
CASSQSGGAQPQHF | TGTGCCAGCAGCCAATCAGGCGGGGCACAGCCCCAGCATTTT | NA | NA | TRBJ1-5 | TRBV16
CASSLNLAGLNVYGYTF | TGTGCCAGCAGTTTAAACTTGGCAGGATTGAATGTGTATGGCTACACCTTC | NA | once | TRBJ1-2 | TRBV27
CASSSAATGGYNSPLHF | TGTGCCAGCAGCTCCGCCGCCACAGGGGGTTATAATTCACCCCTCCACTTT | TRBD1 | NA | TRBJ1-6 | TRBV3-1/TRBV3-2
CASSPGQGHVEAFF | TGTGCCAGCAGCCCTGGACAGGGGCATGTTGAAGCTTTCTTT | TRBD1 | NA | TRBJ1-1 | TRBV7-8
CASSFPPDQPQHF | TGTGCCAGCAGTTTCCCCCCCGATCAGCCCCAGCATTTT | NA | NA | TRBJ1-5 | TRBV28
CASSPAGLAGGANEQFF | TGTGCCAGCTCACCGGCTGGACTAGCGGGAGGTGCCAATGAGCAGTTCTTC | TRBD2 | NA | TRBJ2-1 | TRBV18
CATSAVGTGERGAGELFF | TGTGCCACCAGTGCCGTCGGGACAGGGGAAAGGGGAGCCGGGGAGCTGTTTTTT | TRBD1 | NA | TRBJ2-2 | TRBV24-1
CASSLGPRGRTNEKLFF | TGTGCCAGCAGCTTAGGCCCCAGGGGGAGAACTAATGAAAAACTGTTTTTT | TRBD1 | NA | TRBJ1-4 | TRBV7-8
CASSIVTGFGTEAFF | TGTGCCAGTAGTATAGTTACAGGTTTTGGCACTGAAGCTTTCTTT | NA | NA | TRBJ1-1 | TRBV19
CASSLGQGDEKLFF | TGTGCCAGCAGCTTAGGACAGGGGGATGAAAAACTGTTTTTT | TRBD1 | NA | TRBJ1-4 | TRBV11-2
CASSSLSPGNTGELFF | TGTGCCAGCTCATCACTGAGCCCTGGGAACACCGGGGAGCTGTTTTTT | NA | NA | TRBJ2-2 | TRBV18
CASTTLAIADTQYF | TGTGCCAGCACCACGTTAGCGATAGCAGATACGCAGTATTTT | NA | NA | TRBJ2-3 | TRBV7-9
CASSVAGGRGEKLFF | TGTGCCAGCAGCGTAGCAGGGGGAAGGGGTGAAAAACTGTTTTTT | TRBD1 | NA | TRBJ1-4 | TRBV9
CASSGLTGDPYGYTF | TGTGCCAGCAGCGGATTAACAGGGGATCCCTATGGCTACACCTTC | TRBD1 | NA | TRBJ1-2 | TRBV9
CASSSDRAPNQPQHF | TGTGCCAGCAGTTCGGACAGGGCCCCCAATCAGCCCCAGCATTTT | TRBD1 | NA | TRBJ1-5 | TRBV7-9
CSVENRLNTEAFF | TGCAGCGTTGAGAACAGATTGAACACTGAAGCTTTCTTT | NA | NA | TRBJ1-1 | TRBV29-1
CASSRTGTSDEQYF | TGTGCCAGCAGCCGCACAGGGACTAGCGACGAGCAGTACTTC | TRBD2 | NA | TRBJ2-7 | TRBV27
CASSTRTDYNSPLHF | TGCGCCAGCAGCACACGGACAGATTATAATTCACCCCTCCACTTT | NA | NA | TRBJ1-6 | TRBV5-1
CASSLRLAGATGHEQYF | TGTGCCAGCAGCTTGCGTCTAGCGGGAGCCACCGGCCACGAGCAGTACTTC | TRBD2 | NA | TRBJ2-7 | TRBV5-4
CASRNSPKRQPLGQPQHF | TGTGCCAGCAGAAACTCACCGAAAAGACAGCCTCTCGGACAGCCCCAGCATTTT | NA | NA | TRBJ1-5 | TRBV3-1/TRBV3-2
CSASKGTSGGTYEQYF | TGCAGTGCTAGTAAAGGGACTAGCGGGGGGACCTACGAGCAGTACTTC | TRBD2 | NA | TRBJ2-7 | TRBV20-1
CASSPPILSGNNEQFF | TGCGCCAGCAGTCCCCCTATTCTGAGCGGAAACAATGAGCAGTTCTTC | NA | once | TRBJ2-1 | TRBV23-1
CASTQGRTSGRNEQFF | TGTGCCAGCACACAGGGAAGGACTAGCGGGAGGAATGAGCAGTTCTTC | TRBD2 | NA | TRBJ2-1 | TRBV2
CASTVDRSALDTQYF | TGTGCCAGCACCGTGGACAGGAGCGCGTTAGATACGCAGTATTTT | TRBD1 | NA | TRBJ2-3 | TRBV11-2
CASSSGTGEKLFF | TGTGCCAGCAGCTCCGGGACAGGAGAAAAACTGTTTTTT | TRBD1 | NA | TRBJ1-4 | TRBV5-4
CASTPDRNYGYTF | TGTGCCAGCACCCCGGACAGAAACTATGGCTACACCTTC | NA | NA | TRBJ1-2 | TRBV28
CASSRQGAGTGELFF | TGTGCCAGCAGCCGACAGGGGGCCGGCACCGGGGAGCTGTTTTTT | TRBD1 | few | TRBJ2-2 | TRBV7-9
CSVDPDPGGYTF | TGCAGCGTTGATCCTGACCCGGGTGGCTACACCTTC | NA | NA | TRBJ1-2 | TRBV29-1